Shown below are 32 T cell receptor beta chains from a single sample sequenced in a study of tumor and adjacent non-tumor tissue in lung cancer. RNA was extracted from bulk tissue without any cell sorting. More than 3 cm separated this lung sample from the edge of the tumor. Three rounds of nested PCR, following a modified ARM-PCR protocol, produced the TCRbeta library. From the multiplex PCR reads, TCRdb called clonotypes with MiXCR, one entry per CDR3 protein. The table includes some 73,000 distinct CDR3 sequences, approximately 81% detected once. The sample consisted of distant non-tumor lung tissue. The receptors originated from a man aged 55 to 70 with non-small cell lung cancer.

In regard to this clonotype: The junction departs from germline at one end; a sequencing error may be responsible. The chain joins TRBV11-3 to TRBJ2-1, with 10 positions matching TRBD2. This CDR3 is built from 15 residues. Per the germline V gene, CDR1 is SGHNT and CDR2 is YENEEA. CDR3 loop: CVSSSLAGDYNEQFF. CDR3 nucleotides: TGTGTCAGCAGCTCCCTAGCGGGAGATTACAATGAGCAGTTCTTC.

J is TRBJ2-7 and V is TRBV5-5; TRBD1 or TRBD2 may be the D gene (5 bases each). V was shortened by 10 bases and J by 6 bases, with 23 bases between the two germline ends. Germline values: CDR1 SGHKS, CDR2 YYEKEE (reference sequence). The CDR3 has 14 amino acids. The CDR3 loop reads CAGILTWGSGEQYF. In DNA form, the CDR3 reads TGTGCCGGCATCTTGACCTGGGGGAGTGGCGAGCAGTACTTC.

This clonotype was recorded once. An end of the junction does not agree with germline; a read error may underlie this. The chain has TRBV11-1 and TRBJ2-7; 10 nucleotides line up with TRBD2. Germline V gene lookup returns CDR1 SGHAT and CDR2 FQDESV (reference sequence). This CDR3 contains 15 residues. CDR3 region: CASSRTSGTTDEQYF. The CDR3 nucleotides are TGTGCCAGCAGCAGGACTAGCGGCACGACAGACGAGCAATACTTC.

About this clonotype itself: A read error may explain this, as a much larger clone is one base away. The rearrangement links TRBV29-1 to TRBJ2-2; possibly TRBD1 or TRBD2 for D (5 bases each). The germline gives CDR1 SQVTM, CDR2 ANQGSEA. Trimming pared 7 bases from V and 3 bases from J, leaving 24 bases between. CDR3 length equals 17 residues. The CDR3 DNA sequence: TGCAGCGCCAACCCGACATGGGGCGCGGGTGACACCGGGGAGCTGTTTTTT. Its translation is CSANPTWGAGDTGELFF.

In the case of this clonotype: This CDR3 fails to terminate in the conserved phenylalanine or tryptophan, so it likely reflects a read error. The chain uses TRBV11-2 and TRBJ1-2; D might be TRBD1 (6 bases). The CDR3 contains 14 residues. Germline values: CDR1 SGHAT, CDR2 FQNNGV. V was pared by 0 bases and J by 8 bases, with 13 bases between. The CDR3 is CASSLETGIGGYTL. In nucleotides, the CDR3 is TGTGCCAGCAGCTTAGAAACAGGGATAGGAGGCTACACCTTG.

Notes on this clonotype: The junction shows a germline mismatch at one end, possibly a read error. This chain links TRBV4-1 with TRBJ1-1; D unclear. In germline, CDR1 is MGHRA, CDR2 YSYEKL. CDR3 length equals 17 residues. CDR3 in DNA: TGCGCCAGCAGCCAACCGAGAGGCGGGCCAAGGAACACTGAAGCGTTCTTT. It translates to CASSQPRGGPRNTEAFF.

The chain combines TRBV11-3 with TRBJ1-1, with D uncertain. V lost 4 bases and J 8 bases, leaving 17 bases between the germline ends. This CDR3 is built from 14 residues. Germline loops: CDR1 SGHNT, CDR2 YENEEA. The chain's CDR3 is CASSSHGRQIEAFF. The CDR3 region has the DNA TGTGCCAGCAGCTCACACGGACGGCAGATAGAAGCTTTCTTT. Full variable domain (rest looked up from reference TRBV11-3 and TRBJ1-1): EAGVVQSPRYKIIEKKQPVAFWCNPISGHNTLYWYLQNLGQGPELLIRYENEEAVDDSQLPKDRFSAERLKGVDSTLKIQPAELGDSAVYLCASSSHGRQIEAFFGQGTRLTVV.

About this clonotype itself: Being one base from a much bigger clone, this may be a read error. This rearrangement joins TRBV6-5 to TRBJ2-7; 7 bases line up with TRBD1. Germline loops: CDR1 MNHEY, CDR2 SVGAGI. CDR3 length equals 16 residues. This CDR3 reads CVSSAWGQSSSYEQYF. DNA for the CDR3: TGTGTCAGCAGCGCTTGGGGACAGTCTAGCTCCTACGAGCAGTACTTC.

In the case of this clonotype: One end of the junction is discordant with germline, which a read error may explain. This chain uses TRBV20-1 with TRBJ2-2; D is possibly TRBD2 (6 bases). CDR1 and CDR2 (germline): DFQATT, SNEGSKA (reference sequence). The CDR3 extends over 17 amino acids. This CDR3 is CSARVSGGGSNTGELLF. The CDR3 DNA reads TGCAGTGCTAGAGTTTCGGGTGGGGGGAGCAACACCGGGGAACTGTTGTTT.

In this sample, this clonotype turned up a few times. A much larger clonotype is one base distant, so this may be a read error. This likely comes from a read error, as the CDR3 has no conserved phenylalanine or tryptophan at its end. This chain joins TRBV6-5 and TRBJ2-7; the D is unclear. V dropped 0 bases and J dropped 5 bases, with 14 bases sitting between them. The CDR3 consists of 15 residues. From germline, CDR1 is MNHEY and CDR2 SVGAGI. The CDR3 DNA reads as TGTGCCAGCAGTTACTCGATACAGTTGCAGGACGAGCAGTACTCC. Its translation is CASSYSIQLQDEQYS.

In the case of this clonotype: The junction departs from the called germline gene at one end, perhaps through a read error. The chain is built from TRBV29-1 and TRBJ2-4; 11 nucleotides line up with TRBD1. The CDR3 spans 18 residues. Germline V gene sequence: CDR1 SQVTM, CDR2 ANQGSEA. CDR3 coding DNA: TGCAGCGTTGTACACCCGGAGGGGGACAGGGGGGCCAAAAGCATTCAGTACTTC. It translates to CSVVHPEGDRGAKSIQYF. Supplemented by reference TRBV29-1 and TRBJ2-4, the full variable domain reads SAVISQKPSRDICQRGTSLTIQCQVDSQVTMMFWYRQQPGQSLTLIATANQGSEATYESGFVIDKFPISRPNLTFSTLTVSNMSPEDSSIYLCSVVHPEGDRGAKSIQYFGAGTRLSVL.

About this clonotype: A read error may account for a junction end that differs from germline. This sequence joins TRBV11-3 and TRBJ2-3; weak D call: TRBD1 (5 bases). CDR1 SGHNT and CDR2 YENEEA come from the germline V gene. The CDR3 sequence is 16 residues long. The CDR3 protein is CVSSSGHLGGTDTQYF. The CDR3 DNA reads TGTGTCAGCAGCTCCGGACACTTAGGTGGCACAGATACGCAGTATTTT.

On this clonotype: A junction end diverges from the germline sequence, so it may reflect a read error. The J gene is TRBJ2-5, the V gene TRBV11-2; 7 bases match TRBD1. Germline loops: CDR1 SGHAT, CDR2 FQNNGV. The CDR3 sequence is 13 residues long. The CDR3 loop reads CTSSFTGEEAQYF. The CDR3 DNA sequence: TGTACCAGCAGCTTTACAGGGGAAGAGGCCCAGTATTTC.

Concerning this clonotype: Being one base from a much bigger clone, this may be a read error. The chain has TRBV14 and TRBJ2-7, with D unresolved. Looked up from germline, CDR1 is SGHDN and CDR2 is FVKESK. The CDR3 contains 12 residues. The CDR3 DNA reads TGTGTCAGCAGCCCCCTTGGGTACGAGCAGTACTTC. Its translation: CVSSPLGYEQYF.

This CDR3 is CARSPYRAEETQYF. The CDR3 DNA reads TGTGCCAGGAGCCCCTACAGGGCCGAAGAGACCCAGTACTTC. This chain uses TRBV5-5 with TRBJ2-5; a possible D gene is TRBD1 (6 bases). The V and J ends lost 8 bases and 3 bases respectively, with 17 bases between them. This CDR3 has 14 amino acids. Germline V lookup: CDR1 SGHKS, CDR2 YYEKEE (reference sequence).

About this clonotype: As the CDR3 is not closed by the conserved phenylalanine or tryptophan, this likely results from a read error. This rearrangement joins TRBV11-2 to TRBJ2-5; D is perhaps TRBD1 or TRBD2 (6 bases each). Germline V CDR1 and CDR2: SGHAT, FQNNGV. CDR3 size: 13 residues. CDR3 in DNA: TGTGCCAGCAGCTTACGGGGGCAAGAGGCCCAGTACATC. Its protein is CASSLRGQEAQYI.

A remark on this clonotype: The CDR3 end shows no conserved phenylalanine or tryptophan, and so a read error is likely. The chain carries TRBV11-1 and TRBJ2-4; TRBD2 agrees at 7 bases. CDR3 length: 16 amino acids. With 5 bases clipped from V and 1 base from J, the junction kept 8 bases outside the gene matches. Germline V gives CDR1 SGHAT, CDR2 FQDESV (reference sequence). The CDR3: CASSQTSRRAKNIQYS. CDR3 nucleotide sequence: TGTGCCAGCAGCCAGACTAGCAGGAGGGCCAAAAACATTCAGTACTCC.

The V and J genes are TRBV11-3 and TRBJ2-3; weak D call: TRBD2 (5 bases). This CDR3 has 14 amino acids. Germline CDR1 reads SGHNT; CDR2 reads YENEEA. This CDR3 reads CDSSHRGRTDTQYF. The CDR3 nucleotides read TGTGACAGTAGCCACAGAGGGAGAACAGATACGCAGTATTTT.

A note on this clonotype: No conserved phenylalanine or tryptophan ends this CDR3, so it is likely a read error. It is unclear where the CDR3 begins or ends on the DNA, so no DNA is shown, and the CDR3 is as TCRdb lists it. The chain recombines TRBV20-1 with TRBJ2-3; the table names TRBD1, a call not compared with the DNA. The CDR3 extends over 14 residues, inclusive of both ends. CDR1 and CDR2 from the germline V gene are DFQATT and SNEGSKA (reference sequence). CDR3: CSAIDPRGADTLYL.

This clonotype has a single count. Being one base from a much bigger clone, this may be a read error. The J gene is TRBJ2-1, the V gene TRBV28; D ambiguous. This CDR3 is 14 amino acids long. CDR1 is MDHEN, CDR2 SYDVKM, per germline. The CDR3 reads CASSFQPRTDEQSF. The CDR3 DNA reads TGTGCCAGCAGTTTCCAGCCCAGGACCGATGAGCAGTCCTTC.

Comment on this clonotype: At one boundary the junction diverges from the germline segment, which might be a read error. V and J are TRBV29-1 and TRBJ1-1; D might be TRBD1 (5 bases). This CDR3 comprises 16 residues. Germline V lookup: CDR1 SQVTM, CDR2 ANQGSEA. CDR3 residues: CIVEDRQGEEGTEAFF. The DNA for the CDR3 is TGCATCGTTGAAGATCGGCAAGGGGAAGAAGGCACTGAAGCTTTCTTT.

V is TRBV20-1 and J is TRBJ2-7, with unresolved D. V was cut by 3 bases and J by 4 bases, with 10 bases left in between. This CDR3 has 12 residues. The germline V gene has CDR1 DFQATT and CDR2 SNEGSKA (reference sequence). Written as DNA, the CDR3 is TGCAGTGCTAGTGAGGTCATGTACGAGCAGTACTTC. Its translation: CSASEVMYEQYF.

This clonotype has a single count. A much larger clone is a single base away; this may be a read error. This chain uses TRBV6-6 with TRBJ1-3, with D possibly matching TRBD1 (5 bases). Germline assignment: CDR1 MNHNY and CDR2 SVGAGI (reference sequence). The CDR3 is 15 residues long. CDR3 sequence: CASSYLGGRGNTINF. CDR3 in DNA: TGTGCCAGCAGTTATTTGGGGGGAAGAGGAAACACCATAAATTTT.

As to this clonotype: This is likely a read error, given that the CDR3 carries no conserved phenylalanine or tryptophan at its end. The DNA is left out, because the CDR3 cannot be placed on it with certainty; the CDR3 is given as TCRdb lists it. CDR3: CASNLTGRGTETFY. The V and J genes are TRBV11-2 and TRBJ1-1; TRBD1, the table's D call, was not compared with the DNA. Germline V gene sequence: CDR1 SGHAT, CDR2 FQNNGV. The CDR3 length is 14 residues, termini included.

This clonotype was detected only once. The chain couples TRBV7-8 to TRBJ2-2; D is uncertain. Germline V gene data show CDR1 as SGHVS and CDR2 as FQNEAQ. Between the trimmed V and J ends, which lost 0 bases and 6 bases, there was a span of 14 bases. The CDR3 extends over 16 amino acids. The CDR3 DNA reads TGTGCCAGCAGCTTAGCCCGTGGGCTCCGGTCCGGGGAGCTGTTTTTT. Protein product: CASSLARGLRSGELFF.

The J gene is TRBJ2-7, the V gene TRBV12-3 or TRBV12-4, with 7 bases matching TRBD2. The V and J ends lost 7 bases and 6 bases, in that order; junction bases with no gene match: 15. This CDR3 comprises 15 residues. CDR3 sequence reads: CASTPQAVGEGEQYF. The DNA for the CDR3 is TGTGCCAGCACTCCTCAGGCAGTAGGGGAGGGCGAGCAGTACTTC.

A word on this clonotype: One junction end does not reproduce the germline sequence, and a read error may be involved. V and J are TRBV28 and TRBJ1-5; weak D call: TRBD1 (6 bases). Germline V gives CDR1 MDHEN, CDR2 SYDVKM. The CDR3 sequence is 16 residues long. The CDR3, as DNA: TGTGCCAGCAGTAGCCCGTTACAGGGACCGGGCCAGCCCCAGCGTTTT. Translated, it gives CASSSPLQGPGQPQRF. The whole variable domain, remainder taken from reference TRBV28 and TRBJ1-5, is DVKVTQSSRYLVKRTGEKVFLECVQDMDHENMFWYRQDPGLGLRLIYFSYDVKMKEKGDIPEGYSVSREKKERFSLILESASTNQTSMYLCASSSPLQGPGQPQRFGDGTRLSIL.

In regard to this clonotype: Compared with germline, one end of the junction differs, possibly owing to a read error. The chain joins TRBV5-4 to TRBJ2-6; D possibly corresponds to TRBD1 (5 bases). The germline CDR1 and CDR2 sequences are SGHNT and YYREEE (reference sequence). There are 18 residues in the CDR3. For the CDR3, the DNA is TGTGCCAGCAACTTGGGTTCCAGCTCCCCCTCTGGGGCCAACATCCTGACTTTC. Translated: CASNLGSSSPSGANILTF. Variable domain in full (rest from reference TRBV5-4 and TRBJ2-6): ETGVTQSPTHLIKTRGQQVTLRCSSQSGHNTVSWYQQALGQGPQFIFQYYREEENGRGNFPPRFSGLQFPNYSSELNVNALELDDSALYLCASNLGSSSPSGANILTFGAGSRLTVL.

J is TRBJ2-3 and V is TRBV10-2; 13 bases match TRBD2. V shed 8 bases, J shed 4 bases, and the junction held 21 bases outside the gene matches. The CDR3 runs 20 residues. The germline V gene encodes CDR1 WSHSY and CDR2 SAAADI. CDR3 region: CASAPNRWTSGSRSSDTQYF. The CDR3 DNA follows: TGCGCCAGCGCTCCAAACAGATGGACTAGCGGGAGCCGCAGTTCAGATACGCAGTATTTT.

The chain uses TRBV1 and TRBJ2-7; the D call in the table, TRBD2, was not verified against the DNA. TRBV1 is a listed pseudogene. This CDR3 has 18 amino acids. This chain's CDR3 is CTSITARGEAGVLYEQYF. As DNA, the CDR3 is TGCACCAGTATCACCGCCCGGGGGGAAGCGGGAGTACTCTACGAGCAGTACTTC.

The chain is built from TRBV11-2 and TRBJ2-5; possible D gene TRBD1, 6 bases. This CDR3 region has 16 residues. Germline CDR1 and CDR2: SGHAT and FQNNGV. V lost 4 bases and J 5 bases, leaving 20 bases between the germline ends. The DNA for the CDR3 is TGTGCCAGCAGCTCCACATTCTGGGGGCCAAAGGAGACCCAGTACTTC. Translation gives CASSSTFWGPKETQYF.

A word on this clonotype: A much larger clone is a single base away; this may be a read error. The chain combines TRBV28 with TRBJ2-3, with D possibly called TRBD1 or TRBD2 (5 bases each). Germline CDR1 and CDR2: MDHEN and SYDVKM. The CDR3 spans 14 residues. The CDR3: CVSRKLGAADTQYF. In nucleotides, the CDR3 is TGTGTCAGCAGGAAACTAGGGGCTGCAGATACGCAGTATTTT.